This T cell receptor beta chain came from a study of cytomegalovirus exposure and HLA in healthy donors. About this clone itself: Its cognate antigen is unknown.

From germline, CDR1 is LNHDA and CDR2 SQIVND (reference sequence). The ends were cut back, 6 bases at V and 7 bases at J, with 13 bases in the middle. The CDR3 covers 13 residues. Study-level results: Trimming of TCR beta V- and J-genes showed a link, identified in a later analysis, to a missense DCLRE1C variant. In a later analysis, at a false discovery rate of 0.05, 16,951 TCR beta sequences were associated with HLA alleles. Most TCR sequences were uncommon, yet certain public TCRs appeared in many donors.

PCR involved 60 Vbeta and 13 Jbeta primers. The repertoire was sequenced with immunoSEQ multiplex PCR; TCRdb's copy has only in-frame clones and lacks some. The sample includes some 150,000 clones, around 74% seen only once; the top ten take around 6.6%. This chain joins TRBV19 and TRBJ2-1; D perhaps matches TRBD2 (6 bases). The sequencing sample was made of PBMCs. The receptor was derived from a man aged 45-60 years in good health and CMV-seropositive. This CDR3 is CASRSLALNEQFF. The CDR3 coding sequence is TGTGCCAGTAGATCCCTAGCGTTGAATGAGCAGTTCTTC.